The subject of this entry is one T cell receptor (beta chain). The CDR3 covers 18 residues. The junction had 5 bases not matched to a gene; V was cut back by 0 bases and J by 0 bases. The germline CDR1 and CDR2 sequences are SGHAT and FQDESV (reference sequence). A universal primer site came from template switching; cDNA carried unique molecular identifiers. TCRdb called the 5' RACE reads again in MiXCR, with one record for every CDR3 protein. The sample lists around 570,000 distinct CDR3 sequences, 9% to 10% occurring once. These data are taken from a study of identical twins. These same data were also listed under a study on yellow fever vaccine responses in identical twins. As that report states: On the reported evidence, twins' vaccine T cell responses seemed partly convergent and partly personalized.

The V gene is TRBV11-1, the J gene TRBJ2-3, with 11 nucleotides matching TRBD2. The sequence was obtained from a woman aged 18-30 years in good health. Sequencing was done on a sample of PBMCs. Here the CDR3 DNA reads TGTGCCAGCAGCTTAGCACGGACTAGCGGGCTGAGCACAGATACGCAGTATTTT. Its translation: CASSLARTSGLSTDTQYF.